These T cell receptor beta chains were read from a single sample in a study of shared clonotypes between healthy human individuals. Some clones are missing from TCRdb's copy, which holds only in-frame ones; the method was immunoSEQ multiplex PCR. The repertoire holds around 2.1 million clones, with more than 90% as singletons. Sample: naive CD4+ T cells sorted from blood. The receptors derive from a man younger than 30 in good health. The CDR3 runs from the conserved cysteine through the conserved F or W. A D gene is named only where the DNA matches it firmly. Only part of the rows carry a size: once, few, many, or a class if the clone is expanded.

length	V	J	D	size	DNA	CDR3
17	TRBV21-1	TRBJ2-1	NA	NA	TGTGCCAGCAGCAATCACCCACTAGCGGCCGTGCACAATGAGCAGTTCTTC	CASSNHPLAAVHNEQFF
13	TRBV5-6	TRBJ1-2	NA	few	TGTGCCAGCAGCTTGGAGGGCTTGGGCGGCTACACCTTC	CASSLEGLGGYTF
13	TRBV29-1	TRBJ1-2	TRBD1	NA	TGCAGCGTCCGCATGACAGGGATCGATGGCTACACCTTC	CSVRMTGIDGYTF
16	TRBV6-1	TRBJ1-2	NA	NA	TGTGCCAGCAGTGTAAAGGGACCGGCAAACTACTATGGCTACACCTTC	CASSVKGPANYYGYTF
15	TRBV10-1	TRBJ2-7	TRBD1	NA	TGCGCCAGCAGTGAGTCCGGACAGGGATTCTCCGAGCAGTACTTC	CASSESGQGFSEQYF
13	TRBV7-9	TRBJ1-2	NA	NA	TGTGCCAGCAGCGCATCCGGGGGAATAGGCTACACCTTC	CASSASGGIGYTF
14	TRBV10-3	TRBJ1-4	TRBD1	NA	TGTGCCATCAGGGCCGGGACAGAAGATGAAAAACTGTTTTTT	CAIRAGTEDEKLFF
15	TRBV2	TRBJ2-5	TRBD1	NA	TGTGCCAGCACCCCGGACAGGGCCCCAATAGGGACCCAGTACTTC	CASTPDRAPIGTQYF
16	TRBV6-6	TRBJ2-2	TRBD1	once	TGTGCCAGCAGTTACTCCGGGACAGGGAGCACCGGGGAGCTGTTTTTT	CASSYSGTGSTGELFF
13	TRBV30	TRBJ1-6	TRBD1	NA	TGTGCCTGTTCCGGGACAGGGCGATCACCCCTCCACTTT	CACSGTGRSPLHF
14	TRBV5-4	TRBJ2-1	NA	NA	TGTGCCAGCAGCTTGCAAGGGCTTATCAATGAGCAGTTCTTC	CASSLQGLINEQFF
9	TRBV20-1	TRBJ2-7	NA	once	TGCAGTGTGGACTCGGAGCAGTACTTC	CSVDSEQYF
13	TRBV2	TRBJ1-2	NA	NA	TGTGCCAGCAGTGAATCGCGGTTAGATGGCTACACCTTC	CASSESRLDGYTF
15	TRBV5-1	TRBJ2-1	TRBD2	NA	TGCGCCAGCAGCTTGGATACGGGGGGGCCCGGTGAGCAGTTCTTC	CASSLDTGGPGEQFF
12	TRBV30	TRBJ1-1	NA	NA	TGTGCCTGGTCTGACCGAGACACTGAAGCTTTCTTT	CAWSDRDTEAFF
15	TRBV9	TRBJ2-7	TRBD1	once	TGTGCCAGCAGCGTAGCGGGGACAGTGAGATCCGAGCAGTACTTC	CASSVAGTVRSEQYF
13	TRBV2	TRBJ1-1	NA	NA	TGTGCCAGCAGTGGTGAGGTGAACACTGAAGCTTTCTTT	CASSGEVNTEAFF
13	TRBV10-3	TRBJ2-5	TRBD2	NA	TGTGCCATCAGTGGAGCGGGATTTGAGACCCAGTACTTC	CAISGAGFETQYF
14	TRBV5-1	TRBJ1-1	TRBD1	NA	TGCGCCAGCAGCTTCCTGTGGGACAGCACTGAAGCTTTCTTT	CASSFLWDSTEAFF
16	TRBV9	TRBJ1-3	NA	NA	TGTGCCAGCAGCGTTAACCCCTCTCAGGCCGGAAACACCATATATTTT	CASSVNPSQAGNTIYF
11	TRBV6-5	TRBJ1-1	NA	NA	TGTGCCAGCAGTTACGAGGGCGCAGCTTTCTTT	CASSYEGAAFF
16	TRBV27	TRBJ2-2	TRBD1	NA	TGTGCCAGCAGTTTTTCGGGACAGGGGGGCACCGGGGAGCTGTTTTTT	CASSFSGQGGTGELFF
16	TRBV7-9	TRBJ1-2	NA	once	TGTGCCAGCAGTGATCGGGGTGGGGGCAATCTCAATGGCTACACCTTC	CASSDRGGGNLNGYTF
14	TRBV5-1	TRBJ2-7	NA	NA	TGCGCCAGCAGCTCCACCGGGACCTCCTACGAGCAGTACTTC	CASSSTGTSYEQYF
15	TRBV5-1	TRBJ1-4	TRBD1	NA	TGCGCCAGCAGCTTGGGGGACAGGGATTATGAAAAACTGTTTTTT	CASSLGDRDYEKLFF
14	TRBV11-2	TRBJ1-2	NA	NA	TGTGCCAGCAGCTTAGATGCACCAAACTATGGCTACACCTTC	CASSLDAPNYGYTF
14	TRBV5-1	TRBJ2-1	NA	NA	TGCGCCAGCAGCTCGGGAGGAGGGGGAAATGAGCAGTTCTTC	CASSSGGGGNEQFF
18	TRBV27	TRBJ2-7	TRBD2	NA	TGTGCCAGCAGTTTAAGGGGACTAGCGGGAGGGCCGGGGTACGAGCAGTACTTC	CASSLRGLAGGPGYEQYF
13	TRBV10-3	TRBJ2-1	NA	NA	TGTGCCACGACTCCGAGCTCCTACAATGAGCAGTTCTTC	CATTPSSYNEQFF
17	TRBV7-3	TRBJ2-1	TRBD2	NA	TGTGCCAGCAGCCCTTCCCGTTTTGGCGGGGGGGCCTATGAGCAGTTCTTC	CASSPSRFGGGAYEQFF
11	TRBV20-1	TRBJ2-5	NA	NA	TGCAGTGCAGAGATCGGAGAGACCCAGTACTTC	CSAEIGETQYF
15	TRBV27	TRBJ2-7	TRBD2	NA	TGTGCCAGCAGTCATCAAGCGGGAGGGCTCTACGAGCAGTACTTC	CASSHQAGGLYEQYF
14	TRBV7-9	TRBJ2-3	NA	NA	TGTGCCAGCAGCGAGGAAGGGATCACAGATACGCAGTATTTT	CASSEEGITDTQYF